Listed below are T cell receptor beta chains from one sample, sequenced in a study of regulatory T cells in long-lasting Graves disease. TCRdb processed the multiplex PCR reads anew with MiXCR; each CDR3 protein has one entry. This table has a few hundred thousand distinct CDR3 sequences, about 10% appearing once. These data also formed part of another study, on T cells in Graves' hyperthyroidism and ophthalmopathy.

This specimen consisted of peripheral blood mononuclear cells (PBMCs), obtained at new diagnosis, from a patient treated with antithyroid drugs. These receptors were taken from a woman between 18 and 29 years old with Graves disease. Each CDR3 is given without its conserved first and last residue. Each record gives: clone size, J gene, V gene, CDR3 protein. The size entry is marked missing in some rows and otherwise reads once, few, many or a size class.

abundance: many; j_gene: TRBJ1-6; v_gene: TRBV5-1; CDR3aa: ASSFSGGWHQPLH
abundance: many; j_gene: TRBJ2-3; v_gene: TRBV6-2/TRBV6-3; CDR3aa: ASRWLRITDTQY
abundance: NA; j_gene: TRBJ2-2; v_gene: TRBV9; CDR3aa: ASSVGRRTGELF
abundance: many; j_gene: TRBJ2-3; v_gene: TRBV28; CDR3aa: ASSFLASGMDTQY
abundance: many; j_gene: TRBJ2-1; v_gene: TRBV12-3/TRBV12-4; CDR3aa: ASVPWTSSNNEQF
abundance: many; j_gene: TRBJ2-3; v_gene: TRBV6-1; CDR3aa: ASRQGQIRTDTQY
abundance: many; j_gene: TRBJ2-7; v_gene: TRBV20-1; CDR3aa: SARGDRDYEQY
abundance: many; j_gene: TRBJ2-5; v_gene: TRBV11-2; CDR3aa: ASSFRQLETQY
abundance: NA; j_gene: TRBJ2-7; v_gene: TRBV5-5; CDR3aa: AGSFRGVYEQY
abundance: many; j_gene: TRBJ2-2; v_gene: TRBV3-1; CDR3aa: ASSPSPGTANTGELF
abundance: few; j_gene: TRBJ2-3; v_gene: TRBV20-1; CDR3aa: SATNGRVTSGTSTDTQY
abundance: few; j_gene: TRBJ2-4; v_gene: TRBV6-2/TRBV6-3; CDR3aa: ASSYLGASPGDIQY
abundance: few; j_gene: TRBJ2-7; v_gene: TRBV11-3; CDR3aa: ASSPTGGGTYEQY
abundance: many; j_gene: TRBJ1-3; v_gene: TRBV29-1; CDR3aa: SGSGVYGNTIY
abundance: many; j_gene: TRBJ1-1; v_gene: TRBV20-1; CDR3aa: SGVASRKAF
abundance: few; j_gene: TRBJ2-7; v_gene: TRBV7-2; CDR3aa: ASSLVQGTFPSYEQY
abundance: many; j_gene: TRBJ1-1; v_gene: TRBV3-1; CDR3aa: ASSQDSEAF
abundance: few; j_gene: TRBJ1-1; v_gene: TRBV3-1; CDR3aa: ASSQESRGNTEAF
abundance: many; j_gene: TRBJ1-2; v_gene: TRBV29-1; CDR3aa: SVTANYGYT
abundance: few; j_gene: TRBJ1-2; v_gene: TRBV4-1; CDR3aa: ASSQEVSGVYGYT
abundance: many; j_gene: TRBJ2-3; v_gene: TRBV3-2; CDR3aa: ASGKKDGLAGNRTDTQY
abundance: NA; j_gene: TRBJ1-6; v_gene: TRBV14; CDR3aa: ASSQTGHSPLH
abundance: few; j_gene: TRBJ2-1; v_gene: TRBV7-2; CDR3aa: ASSARQVDEQF
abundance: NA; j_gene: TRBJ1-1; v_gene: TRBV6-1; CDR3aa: ASSDDRGPHADTEAF
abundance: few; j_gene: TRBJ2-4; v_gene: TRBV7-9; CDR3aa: ASSPRGTNLAKNIQY
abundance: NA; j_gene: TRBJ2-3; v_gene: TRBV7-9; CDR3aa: ASSSGLAGRNTQY
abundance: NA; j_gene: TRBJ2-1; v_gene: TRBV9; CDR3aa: ASSVFKGSYNEQF
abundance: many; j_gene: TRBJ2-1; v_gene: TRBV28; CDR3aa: ASSPRVFQSGEQF
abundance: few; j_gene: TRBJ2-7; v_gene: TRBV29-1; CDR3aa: SVTPTGSEQY
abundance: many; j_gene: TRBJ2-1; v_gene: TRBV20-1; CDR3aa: SAGEGGGGNEQF
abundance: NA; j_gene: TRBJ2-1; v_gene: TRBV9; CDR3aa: ASSVSGSSYNEQF
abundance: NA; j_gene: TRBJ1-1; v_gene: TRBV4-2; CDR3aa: ASSAGQGGPPTEAF
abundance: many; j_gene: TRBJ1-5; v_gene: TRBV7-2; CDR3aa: ASSLAVNQPQH
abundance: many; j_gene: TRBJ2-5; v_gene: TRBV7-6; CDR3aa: ASSLVGGRAETQY
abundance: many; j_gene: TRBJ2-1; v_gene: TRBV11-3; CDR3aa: ASSPWGGPHNEQF
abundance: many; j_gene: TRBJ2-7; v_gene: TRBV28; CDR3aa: ASSSPPIRYEQY
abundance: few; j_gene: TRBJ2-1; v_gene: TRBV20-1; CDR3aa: SASGGDWSYNEQF
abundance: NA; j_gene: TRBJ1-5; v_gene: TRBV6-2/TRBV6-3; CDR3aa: ASSSPSRPQH
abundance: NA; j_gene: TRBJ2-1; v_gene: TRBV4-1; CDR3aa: ASSQVSGLYNEQF
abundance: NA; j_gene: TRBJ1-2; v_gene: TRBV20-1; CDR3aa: SASNDYGYT
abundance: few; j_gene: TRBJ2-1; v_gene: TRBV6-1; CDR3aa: ASGRTGVREQF
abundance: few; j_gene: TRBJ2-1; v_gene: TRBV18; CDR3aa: ASSPFLAGGPYNEQF
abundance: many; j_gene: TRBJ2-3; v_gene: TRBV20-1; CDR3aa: SAPWGDTQY
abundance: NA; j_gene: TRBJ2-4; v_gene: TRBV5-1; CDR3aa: ASSFTIAKNIQY
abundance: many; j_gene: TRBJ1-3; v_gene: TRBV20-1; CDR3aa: SARDSGTHSGNTIY
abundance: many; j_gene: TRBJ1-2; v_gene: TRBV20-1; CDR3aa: SARVPGPANYGYT
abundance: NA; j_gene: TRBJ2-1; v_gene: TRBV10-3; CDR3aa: AISDLYNEQF
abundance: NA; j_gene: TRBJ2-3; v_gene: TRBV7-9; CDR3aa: ASSFRGLAADTQY
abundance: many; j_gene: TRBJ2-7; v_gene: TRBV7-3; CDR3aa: ASSLSQGDEQY
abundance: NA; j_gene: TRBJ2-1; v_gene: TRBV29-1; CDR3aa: SVGGFFGTSGGEQF